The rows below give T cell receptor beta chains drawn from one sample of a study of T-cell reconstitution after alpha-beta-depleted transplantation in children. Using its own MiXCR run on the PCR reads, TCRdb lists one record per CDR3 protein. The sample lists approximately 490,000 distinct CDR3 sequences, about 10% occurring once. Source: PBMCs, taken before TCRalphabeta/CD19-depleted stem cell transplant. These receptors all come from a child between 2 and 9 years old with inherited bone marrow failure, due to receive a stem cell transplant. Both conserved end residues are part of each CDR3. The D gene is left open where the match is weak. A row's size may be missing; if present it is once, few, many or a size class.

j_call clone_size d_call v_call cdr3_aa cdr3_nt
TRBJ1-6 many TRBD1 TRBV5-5 CASSQGAGGSPLHF TGTGCCAGCAGTCAGGGGGCAGGAGGTTCACCCCTCCACTTT
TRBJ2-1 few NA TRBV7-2 CASSPASQGYNEQFF TGTGCCAGCAGCCCGGCTAGCCAGGGGTACAATGAGCAGTTCTTC
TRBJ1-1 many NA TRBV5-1 CASSFGRGNTEAFF TGCGCCAGCAGCTTTGGACGGGGGAACACTGAAGCTTTCTTT
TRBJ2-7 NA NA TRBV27 CASSLSGWGSYEQYF TGTGCCAGCAGTTTATCGGGGTGGGGCTCCTACGAGCAGTACTTC
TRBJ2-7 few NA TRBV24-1 CATSDTPGLADRSYEQYF TGTGCCACCAGTGATACGCCGGGACTCGCGGACCGATCCTACGAGCAGTACTTC
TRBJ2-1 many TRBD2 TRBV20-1 CSARDIGAGLPTGEQFF TGCAGTGCTAGAGATATAGGTGCGGGACTACCAACCGGTGAGCAGTTCTTC
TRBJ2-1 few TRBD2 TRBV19 CASSLDSSGYNEQFF TGTGCCAGTAGTTTGGATTCTAGCGGGTACAATGAGCAGTTCTTC
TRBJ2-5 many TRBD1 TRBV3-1 CASSQGQGETQYF TGTGCCAGCAGCCAAGGACAGGGGGAGACCCAGTACTTC
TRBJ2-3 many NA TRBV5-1 CASTEEGPDTQYF TGCGCCAGCACAGAGGAGGGCCCCGATACGCAGTATTTT
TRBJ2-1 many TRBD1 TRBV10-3 CAISGRTGAGVLRGINEQFF TGTGCCATCAGTGGAAGGACAGGGGCCGGGGTCTTGCGGGGCATTAATGAGCAGTTCTTC
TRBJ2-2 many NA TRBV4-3 CASSQDWPNTGELFF TGCGCCAGCAGCCAAGACTGGCCGAACACCGGGGAGCTGTTTTTT
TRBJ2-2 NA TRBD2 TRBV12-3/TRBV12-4 CAGTRRKRGDANTGELFF TGTGCCGGAACCCGACGGAAGCGGGGGGACGCGAACACCGGGGAGCTGTTTTTT
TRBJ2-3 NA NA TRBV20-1 CSAVGRQFNTDTQYF TGCAGTGCGGTAGGACGGCAGTTCAATACAGATACGCAGTATTTT
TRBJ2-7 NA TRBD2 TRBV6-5 CASSYSGLTSGRAGPQYF TGTGCCAGCAGTTACAGCGGACTGACTAGCGGGAGGGCCGGCCCGCAGTACTTC
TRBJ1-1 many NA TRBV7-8 CASSLVQGMNTEAFF TGTGCCAGCAGCTTAGTTCAGGGGATGAACACTGAAGCTTTCTTT
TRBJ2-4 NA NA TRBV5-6 CASSLEFGQNLAKNIQYF TGTGCCAGCAGCTTGGAATTCGGGCAGAATCTAGCCAAAAACATTCAGTACTTC
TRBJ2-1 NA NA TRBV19 CASSIGRQDPYNEQFF TGTGCCAGTAGTATTGGGAGACAGGACCCCTACAATGAGCAGTTCTTC
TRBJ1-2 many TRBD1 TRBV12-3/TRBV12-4 CASSPGQNYGYTF TGTGCCAGCAGCCCGGGACAGAACTATGGCTACACCTTC
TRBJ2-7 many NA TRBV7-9 CASSLGTYSSYEQYF TGTGCCAGCAGCTTAGGGACTTATAGTTCCTACGAGCAGTACTTC
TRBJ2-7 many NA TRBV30 CAWSYRDLSSYEQYF TGTGCCTGGAGTTACAGGGACCTCAGCTCCTACGAGCAGTACTTC
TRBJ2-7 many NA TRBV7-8 CASSLGRVTEQYF TGTGCCAGCAGCTTGGGCAGGGTGACCGAGCAGTACTTC
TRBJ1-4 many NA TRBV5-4 CASSSRGPHEKLFF TGTGCCAGCAGCTCTAGGGGCCCGCACGAAAAACTGTTTTTT
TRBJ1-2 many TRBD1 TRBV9 CASSVGGGAGYGYTF TGTGCCAGCAGCGTAGGAGGGGGCGCTGGGTATGGCTACACCTTC